These 16 T cell receptor beta chains originate from one sample sequenced in a study of graft-versus-host responses after intestinal transplantation. Method: immunoSEQ multiplex PCR; TCRdb's copy keeps in-frame clones and lacks some. The table includes roughly 100,000 clones, approximately 93% detected once. For these TCRs, the target antigens are not known. Source: unstimulated CD8+ T cells sorted from spleen or lymph node cells, taken before intestinal transplant. These TCRs come from a human donor who received an intestinal transplant.

The chain combines TRBV7-3 with TRBJ2-1; the D is unclear. The CDR3 extends over 16 amino acids. Germline V gene lookup returns CDR1 SGHTA and CDR2 FQGTGA. V gave up 5 bases and J gave up 0 bases, with 14 bases separating them. CDR3 sequence: CASSPGPDSSYNEQFF. The DNA of the CDR3 is TGTGCCAGCAGCCCAGGTCCCGATTCCTCCTACAATGAGCAGTTCTTC.

CDR3 amino acids: CASSYSLNYEQYF. The CDR3 DNA sequence: TGTGCCAGCAGTTACTCCCTCAACTACGAGCAGTACTTC. This chain uses TRBV6-5 with TRBJ2-7; D not resolved. The germline V gene encodes CDR1 MNHEY and CDR2 SVGAGI. The CDR3 has 13 amino acids. Deletions cut 0 bases from V and 3 bases from J, with 6 bases between.

The chain has TRBV29-1 and TRBJ1-1; 7 bases align to TRBD1. This CDR3 has 15 residues. CDR1 SQVTM and CDR2 ANQGSEA come from the germline V gene. V lost 0 bases and J lost 0; bases outside the gene matches: 4. The CDR3 region is CSVEELQGMNTEAFF. CDR3 bases: TGCAGCGTTGAAGAACTACAGGGGATGAACACTGAAGCTTTCTTT.

The V and J genes are TRBV19 and TRBJ2-2; D tentatively fits TRBD1 or TRBD2 (6 bases each). The CDR3 totals 16 residues. Trimming took 5 bases from V and 5 from J, leaving 18 bases between them. Germline V gene lookup returns CDR1 LNHDA and CDR2 SQIVND (reference sequence). The CDR3 is CASSPFWRGETGELFF. In DNA form, the CDR3 reads TGTGCCAGTAGTCCTTTCTGGAGGGGGGAAACCGGGGAGCTGTTTTTT. The full variable domain, with the rest looked up from reference TRBV19 and TRBJ2-2, is DGGITQSPKYLFRKEGQNVTLSCEQNLNHDAMYWYRQDPGQGLRLIYYSQIVNDFQKGDIAEGYSVSREKKESFPLTVTSAQKNPTAFYLCASSPFWRGETGELFFGEGSRLTVL.

V usage is TRBV27 and J usage is TRBJ2-7; either TRBD1 or TRBD2 may fit D (6 bases each). Looked up from germline, CDR1 is MNHEY and CDR2 is SMNVEV (reference sequence). The CDR3 covers 14 residues. V gave up 2 bases and J gave up 4 bases, with 12 bases separating them. This chain's CDR3 is CASSLGGGVYEQYF. In DNA, the CDR3 is TGTGCCAGCAGTTTAGGAGGGGGAGTTTACGAGCAGTACTTC.

The J gene is TRBJ2-7, the V gene TRBV7-9; D is unresolved. The CDR3 runs to 16 residues. CDR1 is SEHNR, CDR2 FQNEAQ, per germline (reference sequence). V lost 1 base and J 0 bases, leaving 13 bases between the germline ends. The CDR3 bases are TGTGCCAGCAGCTTAGGGCAGAACGAAATCTCCTACGAGCAGTACTTC. Protein: CASSLGQNEISYEQYF.

The chain uses TRBV29-1 and TRBJ2-3; 8 bases map to TRBD2. Germline lookup yields CDR1 SQVTM and CDR2 ANQGSEA. This CDR3 contains 13 residues. V dropped 7 bases and J dropped 4; count of bases not matched to a gene: 7. CDR3 coding DNA: TGCAGCGCACCGGGGGGGGGCCCAGATACGCAGTATTTT. Residues: CSAPGGGPDTQYF.

The rearrangement joins TRBV7-9 to TRBJ2-5; D possibly uses TRBD1 or TRBD2 (6 bases each). Trimming shortened V by 5 bases and J by 5 bases, and 30 bases separated the two germline ends. CDR3 length: 19 amino acids. Germline V lookup: CDR1 SEHNR, CDR2 FQNEAQ (reference sequence). CDR3 in amino acids: CASSPDPGAVGVRGETQYF. As DNA, the CDR3 is TGTGCCAGCAGCCCCGATCCGGGGGCGGTGGGGGTAAGGGGCGAGACCCAGTACTTC.

CDR3 sequence reads: CAISEGQGINTEAFF. The CDR3, as DNA: TGTGCCATCAGTGAGGGACAGGGGATTAACACTGAAGCTTTCTTT. This chain uses TRBV10-3 with TRBJ1-1, with 9 positions matching TRBD1. CDR3 size: 15 residues. Losses at the gene ends were 2 bases for V and 2 bases for J; bases not matched to a gene: 3. Per germline, CDR1 ENHRY and CDR2 SYGVKD.

The chain joins TRBV4-1 to TRBJ1-3, with a possible D match to TRBD1 (5 bases). The germline V gene has CDR1 MGHRA and CDR2 YSYEKL. V lost 0 bases to trimming and J lost 8 bases, with 8 bases between them. CDR3 length: 13 residues. CDR3 in amino acids: CASSQDRADTIYF. CDR3 bases: TGCGCCAGCAGCCAAGACAGGGCAGACACCATATATTTT.

This clone turned up a few times. V gene TRBV10-1 combines with J gene TRBJ2-7, with D perhaps TRBD1 or TRBD2 (5 bases each). This CDR3 has 14 amino acids. Trimming shortened V by 3 bases and J by 3 bases, and 12 bases separated the two germline ends. Germline V CDR1 and CDR2: WNHNN, SYGVQD (reference sequence). The CDR3 protein is CASSDRDGRYEQYF. In DNA form, the CDR3 reads TGCGCCAGCAGTGACCGGGACGGCCGCTACGAGCAGTACTTC.

The genes are TRBV5-1 and TRBJ2-7; the D gene is possibly TRBD2 (6 bases). The V gene lost 4 bases and the J gene lost 3 bases, with 14 bases spanning the gap. Looked up from germline, CDR1 is SGHRS and CDR2 is YFSETQ. CDR3 size: 14 residues. The CDR3 is CASSPLGTVYEQYF. CDR3 bases: TGCGCCAGCAGCCCCCTGGGGACTGTCTACGAGCAGTACTTC.

This clone was detected once. V and J are TRBV5-4 and TRBJ2-5; 10 bases map to TRBD2. This CDR3 spans 14 amino acids. Germline V gives CDR1 SGHNT, CDR2 YYREEE (reference sequence). V lost 4 bases to trimming and J lost 3 bases; unmatched junction nucleotides: 3. The CDR3, as DNA: TGTGCCAGCAGCACCGGACTAGCGGAAGAGACCCAGTACTTC. Translation gives CASSTGLAEETQYF.

In this sample, this clone turned up once. V gene TRBV2 combines with J gene TRBJ1-5; D perhaps matches TRBD1 (6 bases). The V gene's germline CDR1 is SNHLY and CDR2 FYNNEI. The length of the CDR3 is 15 residues. V lost 6 bases, J lost 0 bases, and 12 bases lay in between. CDR3 sequence (DNA): TGTGCCAGCAGAACAGGGTACGCTAGCAATCAGCCCCAGCATTTT. Its translation is CASRTGYASNQPQHF.

The genes are TRBV6-1 and TRBJ1-1, with D uncertain. Trimming removed 0 bases at V and 4 bases at J, with 12 bases between. Per the germline V gene, CDR1 is MNHNS and CDR2 is SASEGT. The CDR3 totals 15 residues. CDR3 DNA: TGTGCCAGCAGTGAAGCGGGGAACAGCCTCACTGAAGCTTTCTTT. Translation gives CASSEAGNSLTEAFF.

The chain is built from TRBV6-1 and TRBJ1-6; a possible D gene is TRBD1 (6 bases). Germline V CDR1 and CDR2: MNHNS, SASEGT. The CDR3 sequence is 13 residues long. V gave up 7 bases and J gave up 7 bases, with 11 bases separating them. The CDR3 reads CASILGGNSPLHF. CDR3 sequence (DNA): TGTGCCAGCATTCTAGGGGGGAATTCACCCCTCCACTTT.